This TCR beta chain was found in a study of T cells in Graves' hyperthyroidism and ophthalmopathy. RNA transcripts served as the template for amplifying TCR beta CDR3 regions. The HTBI set primed first-round TCR CDR3 RT-PCR. TCRdb re-derived calls from the multiplex PCR reads in MiXCR, one entry per CDR3 protein. The sample holds around 600,000 distinct CDR3 sequences, 14% seen once. Only a few counts were recorded for this clonotype. The clonotype comes from a young woman with Graves' ophthalmopathy. The sequenced material came from blood.

The CDR3: CASSLGGAPLEQYF. In nucleotides, the CDR3 is TGTGCCAGCAGCTTGGGAGGGGCGCCTCTCGAGCAGTACTTC. This chain links TRBV7-9 with TRBJ2-7, with 7 bases identical to TRBD2. J gave up 6 bases and V 3 bases, and 8 bases lay outside the gene matches. The CDR3 loop spans 14 amino acids. CDR1 SEHNR and CDR2 FQNEAQ come from the germline V gene (reference sequence).